What follows are 5 T cell receptor beta chains derived from one specimen sequenced in a study of CD8 T cells in ankylosing spondylitis listed by TCRdb under 2017. The library was built by means of 5' RACE. Sequencing instrument: Illumina HiSeq 2500. TCRdb handled the public reads itself, with Q25 trimming in fastp and clone calling in MiXCR, and kept productive beta chains. One record per CDR3 amino acid sequence lists the most common genes and DNA. The table for this sample lists roughly 180,000 distinct CDR3 sequences; about an eighth of them were counted only once. 11% of the sample belongs to the ten largest clones. The material sequenced was blood, either unsorted or a sorted T cell fraction (not recorded which). The receptors were gathered from a female donor with ankylosing spondylitis or in good health (not recorded which).

The rearrangement uses TRBV28 and TRBJ1-2; D unresolved. Trimming removed 6 bases from V and 4 bases from J, with 12 bases in between. This CDR3 contains 13 residues. Germline V gene lookup returns CDR1 MDHEN and CDR2 SYDVKM. CDR3 nucleotide sequence: TGTGCCAGCAGGTCGAACGGAGTCTATGGCTACACCTTC. It yields the protein CASRSNGVYGYTF.

The chain combines TRBV12-3 or TRBV12-4 with TRBJ1-5, with D maybe TRBD1 (5 bases). The CDR3 runs to 16 residues. Trimming took 5 bases from V and 3 from J, leaving 17 bases between them. The DNA of the CDR3 is TGTGCCAGCAGTCTCTATCCTGACAGCTACAATCAGCCCCAGCATTTT. Amino acid sequence: CASSLYPDSYNQPQHF.

Many counts were recorded for this clonotype. The chain joins TRBV20-1 to TRBJ2-1; D perhaps matches TRBD2 (6 bases). V shed 4 bases and J shed 6 bases, with 16 bases lying between them. The CDR3 length is 14 residues. Germline V lookup: CDR1 DFQATT, CDR2 SNEGSKA (reference sequence). Here the CDR3 reads CSAKDYLLGNEQFF. CDR3 bases: TGCAGTGCTAAGGACTACCTCTTAGGCAATGAGCAGTTCTTC.

This clonotype was seen ten or more times. V gene TRBV6-4 combines with J gene TRBJ2-1; no definite D call. Deletions cut 6 bases from V and 6 bases from J, with 12 bases between. The CDR3 covers 13 residues. Germline V gene sequence: CDR1 MRHNA, CDR2 SNTAGT. This CDR3 reads CASSPSSTNEQFF. The CDR3 region has the DNA TGTGCCAGCAGCCCCTCTAGTACCAATGAGCAGTTCTTC.

The table lists this clonotype with many counts. The J gene is TRBJ2-4, the V gene TRBV20-1; D remains unclear. The V end lost 5 bases, the J end lost 7 bases, and 9 bases lay between the germline ends. The CDR3 runs 11 residues. Germline CDR1 is DFQATT and CDR2 is SNEGSKA (reference sequence). The CDR3: CSAGARNIQYF. The CDR3 DNA sequence: TGCAGTGCTGGTGCTAGGAACATTCAGTACTTC.